The 21 T cell receptor beta chains below come from one sample, sequenced in a study of vaccination and CD4 T cells after COVID-19 (dated by TCRdb to about 2022). The receptor library was made with PCR. TCRdb lists the instrument as Illumina iSeq 100. At the Johns Hopkins FTIC core, DNA from the cultured CD4+ T cells underwent TCR sequencing with the Oncomine TCR Beta short-read assay. TCRdb reprocessing: public reads trimmed at Q25 with fastp, clones called with MiXCR, in-frame beta chains kept. When rows share a CDR3 protein, they turn into one entry using the most common DNA and genes. Within this sample are about 11,000 distinct CDR3 sequences, with about 31% of them counted one time only. 15% to 17% of the sample comes from the top ten. Their antigen targets remain unknown. The intended sense of this specimen's treatment or condition label: roughly 10-day PBMC culture with coronavirus spike peptide pools or control peptides (ViraFEST assay).

The specimen was CD4+ T cells from blood, cultured in vitro, collected after SARS-CoV-2 vaccination. The receptors were sampled from a human donor who had recovered from COVID-19.

This sequence joins TRBV19 and TRBJ2-5; TRBD2 might be the D (5 bases). The germline V gene encodes CDR1 LNHDA and CDR2 SQIVND (reference sequence). V was shortened by 1 base and J by 5 bases, with 14 bases between the two germline ends. The CDR3 runs to 15 residues. The CDR3 DNA is TGTGCCAGTAGTATAGGCGGAGTGAGGGAGGAGACCCAGTACTTC. It yields the protein CASSIGGVREETQYF.

The chain is built from TRBV7-9 and TRBJ1-1; no firm D call. Germline lookup yields CDR1 SEHNR and CDR2 FQNEAQ (reference sequence). The CDR3 totals 15 residues. V was shortened by 1 base and J by 1 base, with 10 bases between the two germline ends. CDR3 in amino acids: CASSLDGERNTEAFF. CDR3 DNA sequence: TGTGCCAGCAGCTTAGACGGGGAACGGAACACTGAAGCTTTCTTT.

This clonotype was seen only a few times. The gene calls are TRBV20-1 and TRBJ2-2, with D possibly TRBD2 on 5 matching bases. This CDR3 is 13 amino acids long. Looked up from germline, CDR1 is DFQATT and CDR2 is SNEGSKA (reference sequence). V lost 5 bases, J lost 5 bases, and 12 bases lay in between. As DNA, the CDR3 is TGCAGTGCTCCTCGGACTGAGACCGGGGAGCTGTTTTTT. Its protein product is CSAPRTETGELFF.

The rearrangement links TRBV28 to TRBJ2-2; D might be TRBD2 (5 bases). V lost 7 bases to trimming and J lost 0 bases, with 12 bases between them. In germline, CDR1 is MDHEN, CDR2 SYDVKM. There are 15 residues in the CDR3. The CDR3, as DNA: TGTGCCAGCACCCCGGCGGACTCGAACACCGGGGAGCTGTTTTTT. This codes for CASTPADSNTGELFF. The full variable domain, in which reference TRBV28 and TRBJ2-2 provide the parts outside the CDR3, is DVKVTQSSRYLVKRTGEKVFLECVQDMDHENMFWYRQDPGLGLRLIYFSYDVKMKEKGDIPEGYSVSREKKERFSLILESASTNQTSMYLCASTPADSNTGELFFGEGSRLTVL.

This chain links TRBV18 with TRBJ2-1; 7 nucleotides match TRBD2. CDR1 KGHSH and CDR2 LQKENI come from the germline V gene. This CDR3 spans 15 amino acids. V dropped 2 bases and J dropped 3; count of bases not matched to a gene: 4. Here the CDR3 DNA reads TGTGCCAGCTCACCAAGACGCGGGAGCTACAATGAGCAGTTCTTC. This translates into CASSPRRGSYNEQFF.

This clonotype occurred a few times. The chain links TRBV28 to TRBJ1-5; tentative D call: TRBD1 (5 bases). This CDR3 region has 15 residues. Per the germline V gene, CDR1 is MDHEN and CDR2 is SYDVKM. V dropped 2 bases and J dropped 3 bases, with 11 bases sitting between them. The DNA for the CDR3 is TGTGCCAGCAGTTTAAGCGGGGCCTTCAATCAGCCCCAGCATTTT. It yields the protein CASSLSGAFNQPQHF.

This clonotype was detected only a few times. The CDR3 sequence is CASSPRPTAERGEAFF. For the CDR3, the DNA is TGTGCCAGCAGTCCCAGGCCCACAGCGGAGAGAGGTGAAGCTTTCTTT. J is TRBJ1-1 and V is TRBV27; D unclear. The V end was cut by 5 bases, the J end by 7 bases, with 23 bases between. CDR1 MNHEY and CDR2 SMNVEV come from the germline V gene (reference sequence). This CDR3 region has 16 residues.

This clonotype was seen a few times. The chain recombines TRBV7-6 with TRBJ2-5; D remains ambiguous. Trimming took 4 bases from V and 1 from J, leaving 4 bases between them. The CDR3 sequence is 12 residues long. Germline values: CDR1 SGHVS, CDR2 FNYEAQ. The CDR3 reads CASSSAQETQYF. The CDR3 DNA follows: TGTGCCAGCAGCTCTGCCCAAGAGACCCAGTACTTC. Full variable domain (missing parts from reference TRBV7-6 and TRBJ2-5): GAGVSQSPRYKVTKRGQDVALRCDPISGHVSLYWYRQALGQGPEFLTYFNYEAQQDKSGLPNDRFSAERPEGSISTLTIQRTEQRDSAMYRCASSSAQETQYFGPGTRLLVL.

This clonotype was seen a few times. This rearrangement joins TRBV20-1 to TRBJ2-3; 12 nucleotides match TRBD2. The CDR3 sequence is 13 residues long. Germline V gives CDR1 DFQATT, CDR2 SNEGSKA (reference sequence). In DNA form, the CDR3 reads TGCTCCCGACTAGCGGGAGAAACAGATACGCAGTATTTT. This encodes CSRLAGETDTQYF.

The rearrangement joins TRBV24-1 to TRBJ2-2; 11 positions match TRBD2. After removal of 4 bases from V and 2 bases from J, the junction contained 8 bases not matched to a gene. The CDR3 contains 18 residues. Germline CDR1 KGHDR, CDR2 SFDVKD. The CDR3 region has the DNA TGTGCCACCAGTGACCTACTAGGGACTAGCGGAAACACCGGGGAGCTGTTTTTT. Its protein product is CATSDLLGTSGNTGELFF.

The V gene is TRBV5-4, the J gene TRBJ1-6; a possible D gene is TRBD1 (5 bases). The CDR3 runs to 13 residues. Trimming cost V 3 bases and J 7 bases, with 8 bases left between them. The germline gives CDR1 SGHNT, CDR2 YYREEE (reference sequence). CDR3 bases: TGTGCCAGCAGCTGGGACTTAAATTCACCCCTCCACTTT. This gives the protein CASSWDLNSPLHF. The full variable domain, in which reference TRBV5-4 and TRBJ1-6 provide the parts outside the CDR3, is ETGVTQSPTHLIKTRGQQVTLRCSSQSGHNTVSWYQQALGQGPQFIFQYYREEENGRGNFPPRFSGLQFPNYSSELNVNALELDDSALYLCASSWDLNSPLHFGNGTRLTVT.

J is TRBJ2-3 and V is TRBV9; 10 positions match TRBD2. The germline V gene has CDR1 SGDLS and CDR2 YYNGEE. J was trimmed by 3 bases and V by 3 bases; bases with no gene match: 1. The CDR3 has 14 amino acids. CDR3 DNA: TGTGCCAGCAGCGATAGCGGGAGGACAGATACGCAGTATTTT. Translating gives CASSDSGRTDTQYF.

J is TRBJ1-5 and V is TRBV6-1; D uncertain. Looked up from germline, CDR1 is MNHNS and CDR2 is SASEGT. This CDR3 has 14 residues. Trimming removed 7 bases at V and 2 bases at J, with 12 bases between. The CDR3 coding sequence is TGTGCCAGCATACTTAAACAGCGCAATCAGCCCCAGCATTTT. Protein sequence: CASILKQRNQPQHF.

The chain uses TRBV20-1 and TRBJ2-1; 7 bases agree with TRBD2. Trimming removed 8 bases from V and 8 bases from J; junction bases left unmatched: 9. The germline V gene has CDR1 DFQATT and CDR2 SNEGSKA (reference sequence). CDR3 length: 12 amino acids. The DNA for the CDR3 is TGCAGTTGGACTAGTCCGTTCCATGAGCAGTTCTTC. It translates to CSWTSPFHEQFF.

This clonotype appeared a few times. The chain uses TRBV6-1 and TRBJ1-1, with TRBD1 matching 7 bases. Trimming took 7 bases from V and 1 from J; bases not matched to a gene: 6. The germline gives CDR1 MNHNS, CDR2 SASEGT. The CDR3 consists of 14 residues. This chain's CDR3 is CASNPGQKNTEAFF. For the CDR3, the DNA is TGTGCCAGCAACCCGGGACAGAAGAACACTGAAGCTTTCTTT.

V usage is TRBV5-4 and J usage is TRBJ2-7, with TRBD2 matching over 9 bases. CDR1 is SGHNT and CDR2 is YYREEE in the germline V gene (reference sequence). The ends lost 6 bases at V and 2 bases at J; junction bases unmatched: 6. The CDR3 runs 14 residues. CDR3 sequence reads: CASTSAGGPYEQYF. CDR3 nucleotide sequence: TGTGCCAGCACCTCTGCGGGAGGGCCCTACGAGCAGTACTTC. Drawing the rest from reference TRBV5-4 and TRBJ2-7, the complete variable domain is ETGVTQSPTHLIKTRGQQVTLRCSSQSGHNTVSWYQQALGQGPQFIFQYYREEENGRGNFPPRFSGLQFPNYSSELNVNALELDDSALYLCASTSAGGPYEQYFGPGTRLTVT.

This chain uses TRBV4-3 with TRBJ1-2; D ambiguous. Germline CDR1 and CDR2: LGHNA and YSLEER. Trimming removed 1 base from V and 4 bases from J, with 16 bases in between. The CDR3 length is 16 residues. The CDR3 bases are TGCGCCAGCAGCCAAGGGGGTGGTCGGCAGATCTATGGCTACACCTTC. It encodes CASSQGGGRQIYGYTF.

The chain uses TRBV20-1 and TRBJ2-7; 7 nucleotides line up with TRBD2. The CDR3 is 14 residues long. After removal of 6 bases from V and 3 bases from J, the junction contained 11 bases not matched to a gene. CDR1 DFQATT and CDR2 SNEGSKA come from the germline V gene (reference sequence). CDR3 nucleotides: TGCAGTGCCACCGGGACTATAGTGGGCTACGAGCAGTACTTC. Residues: CSATGTIVGYEQYF.

This clonotype has just a few counts. The chain carries TRBV11-2 and TRBJ2-1, with D hard to call. The CDR3 has 12 residues. V lost 5 bases and J lost 8, with 10 bases in between. Germline-derived CDR1 and CDR2 are SGHAT and FQNNGV. The DNA for the CDR3 is TGTGCCAGCAGCCCCCAAAACTATGAGCAGTTCTTC. Translating it yields CASSPQNYEQFF. Based on the CDR3 plus reference TRBV11-2 and TRBJ2-1, the full variable domain is EAGVAQSPRYKIIEKRQSVAFWCNPISGHATLYWYQQILGQGPKLLIQFQNNGVVDDSQLPKDRFSAERLKGVDSTLKIQPAKLEDSAVYLCASSPQNYEQFFGPGTRLTVL.

This clonotype showed up just a few times. This sequence joins TRBV7-2 and TRBJ2-4; D call uncertain. Trimming stripped 0 bases from V and 8 bases from J, with 14 bases between. Germline CDR1 and CDR2: SGHTA and FQGNSA. The CDR3 consists of 15 residues. The CDR3, as DNA: TGTGCCAGCAGCTTAGCGACGCAGTCGAGAGACATTCAGTACTTC. Its translation is CASSLATQSRDIQYF.

This clonotype was detected a few times. Because the CDR3's place on the DNA is in doubt, the DNA is left out and the CDR3 is given as listed by TCRdb. This rearrangement joins TRBV5-6 to TRBJ1-2. CDR1 is SGHDT, CDR2 YYEEEE, per germline. The CDR3 is 12 residues long, ends included. CDR3 loop: CASSLFGGGNTF.